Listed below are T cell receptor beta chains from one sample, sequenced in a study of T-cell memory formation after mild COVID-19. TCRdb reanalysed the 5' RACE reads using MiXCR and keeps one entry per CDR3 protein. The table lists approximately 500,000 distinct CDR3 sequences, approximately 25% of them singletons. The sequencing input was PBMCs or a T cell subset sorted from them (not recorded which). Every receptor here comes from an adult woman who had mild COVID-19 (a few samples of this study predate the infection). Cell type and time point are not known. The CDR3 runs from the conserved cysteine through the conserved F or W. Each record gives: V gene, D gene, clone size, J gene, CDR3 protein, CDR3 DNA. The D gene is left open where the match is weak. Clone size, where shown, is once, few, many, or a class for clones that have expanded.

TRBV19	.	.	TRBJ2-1	CASSIVPGNEQFF	TGTGCCAGTAGTATAGTCCCCGGCAATGAGCAGTTCTTC
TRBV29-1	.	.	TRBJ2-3	CSVTGASTDTQYF	TGCAGCGTAACAGGCGCCAGCACAGATACGCAGTATTTT
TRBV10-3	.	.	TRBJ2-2	CAISEWAGTPANTGELFF	TGTGCCATCAGTGAGTGGGCAGGGACCCCCGCGAACACCGGGGAGCTGTTTTTT
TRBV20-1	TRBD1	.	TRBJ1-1	CSARRTGYVEAFF	TGCAGTGCTAGGCGGACAGGGTATGTCGAAGCTTTCTTT
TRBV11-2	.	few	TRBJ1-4	CASSVREGGEKLFF	TGTGCCAGCAGCGTTCGGGAGGGGGGCGAAAAACTGTTTTTT
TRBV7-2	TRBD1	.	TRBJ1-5	CASSIGQVPNQPQHF	TGTGCCAGCAGCATAGGACAGGTTCCCAATCAGCCCCAGCATTTT
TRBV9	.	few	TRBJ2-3	CASSVLLGDTQYF	TGTGCCAGCAGCGTATTGTTGGGAGATACGCAGTATTTT
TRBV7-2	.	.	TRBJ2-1	CASSSSAGTVSYEQFF	TGTGCCAGCAGCTCCTCCGCGGGCACCGTGTCGTATGAGCAGTTCTTC
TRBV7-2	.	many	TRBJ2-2	CASRKGDTGELFF	TGTGCCAGCAGAAAGGGAGACACCGGGGAGCTGTTTTTT
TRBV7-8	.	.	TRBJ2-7	CASSLVQSSYEQYF	TGTGCCAGCAGCTTAGTACAGAGCTCCTACGAGCAGTACTTC
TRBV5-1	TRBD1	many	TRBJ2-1	CASSSGTGGYNEQFF	TGCGCCAGCAGCTCCGGGACAGGGGGTTACAATGAGCAGTTCTTC
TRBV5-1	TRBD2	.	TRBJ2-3	CASSGLAEDYTQYF	TGCGCCAGCTCCGGACTAGCGGAAGACTATACGCAGTATTTT
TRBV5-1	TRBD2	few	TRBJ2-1	CASSLASGGAYNEQFF	TGCGCCAGCAGCTTGGCGAGCGGGGGGGCCTACAATGAGCAGTTCTTC
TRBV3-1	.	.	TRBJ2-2	CASSQLGAGELFF	TGTGCCAGCAGCCAACTGGGGGCCGGGGAGCTGTTTTTT
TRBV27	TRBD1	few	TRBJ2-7	CASSLKTGLRFYEQYF	TGTGCCAGCAGTTTAAAGACAGGGCTAAGATTCTACGAGCAGTACTTC
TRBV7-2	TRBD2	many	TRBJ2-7	CASSSGLAGGEQYF	TGTGCCAGCAGTTCGGGACTAGCGGGAGGCGAGCAGTACTTC
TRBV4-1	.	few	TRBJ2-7	CASSQIGTTHEQYF	TGCGCCAGCAGCCAAATCGGTACCACCCACGAGCAGTACTTC
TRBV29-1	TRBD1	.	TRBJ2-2	CSGNRGTGELFF	TGCAGCGGGAACAGGGGCACCGGGGAGCTGTTTTTT
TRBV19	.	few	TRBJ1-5	CASRPPAPEDSNQPQHF	TGTGCCAGTAGACCACCGGCCCCGGAGGATAGCAATCAGCCCCAGCATTTT
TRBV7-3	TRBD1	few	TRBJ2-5	CASSLIGTGEETQYF	TGTGCCAGCAGCTTAATAGGGACAGGGGAAGAGACCCAGTACTTC
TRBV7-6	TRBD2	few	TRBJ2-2	CASSLGPAGGPTGELFF	TGTGCCAGCAGCTTAGGTCCCGCGGGAGGGCCGACCGGGGAGCTGTTTTTT
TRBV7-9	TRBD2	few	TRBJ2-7	CASSLYSGGKAPTYEQYF	TGTGCCAGCAGCTTATATAGCGGGGGAAAAGCGCCGACCTACGAGCAGTACTTC
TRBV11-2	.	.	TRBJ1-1	CASGPGPFLGAFF	TGTGCCAGCGGCCCGGGGCCTTTTCTGGGAGCTTTCTTT
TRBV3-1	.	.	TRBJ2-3	CASSLEGVMRTDTQYF	TGTGCCAGCAGCCTCGAGGGGGTAATGCGCACAGATACGCAGTATTTT
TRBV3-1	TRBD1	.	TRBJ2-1	CASSQVDRGPYNEQFF	TGTGCCAGCAGCCAAGTTGACAGGGGGCCATACAATGAGCAGTTCTTC
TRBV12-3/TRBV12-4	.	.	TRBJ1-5	CASSPPPGAQHF	TGTGCCAGCAGCCCCCCCCCCGGGGCCCAGCATTTT
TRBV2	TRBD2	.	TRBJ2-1	CASSPGTRSPDEQFF	TGTGCCAGCAGTCCCGGGACTAGATCTCCGGATGAGCAGTTCTTC
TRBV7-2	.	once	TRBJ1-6	CASTQRTSYNSPLHF	TGTGCCAGCACCCAGAGGACGTCTTATAATTCACCCCTCCACTTT
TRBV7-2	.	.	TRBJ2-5	CASATFETQYF	TGTGCCAGCGCTACCTTTGAGACCCAGTACTTC
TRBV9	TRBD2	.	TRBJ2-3	CASSAGTSAQYF	TGTGCCAGCAGCGCTGGGACTAGCGCGCAGTATTTT
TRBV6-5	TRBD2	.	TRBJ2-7	CASSYGLSGSSNEQYF	TGTGCCAGCAGCTACGGGCTTAGCGGGAGTTCCAACGAGCAGTACTTC
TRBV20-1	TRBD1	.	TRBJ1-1	CSARDQGVNTEAFF	TGCAGTGCTAGGGATCAGGGGGTGAACACTGAAGCTTTCTTT
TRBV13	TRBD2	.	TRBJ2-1	CASSVTSGGPYNEQFF	TGTGCCAGCAGCGTTACTAGCGGGGGCCCATACAATGAGCAGTTCTTC
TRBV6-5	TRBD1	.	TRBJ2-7	CASSRLGGTGGHEQYF	TGTGCCAGCAGTCGCCTGGGGGGGACAGGGGGTCACGAGCAGTACTTC
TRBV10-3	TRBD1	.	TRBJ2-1	CATSGTEGTVEQFF	TGTGCCACCTCTGGGACAGAAGGTACGGTTGAGCAGTTCTTC
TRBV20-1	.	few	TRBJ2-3	CSARDFGEGADTQYF	TGCAGTGCTAGAGATTTCGGGGAGGGGGCAGATACGCAGTATTTT
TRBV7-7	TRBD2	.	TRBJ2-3	CASSSHGLAGAQDTDTQYF	TGTGCCAGCAGCTCTCATGGACTAGCGGGGGCCCAGGACACAGATACGCAGTATTTT